This T cell receptor (beta chain) was sequenced in a study of regulatory T cells in long-lasting Graves disease. This clonotype showed up just a few times. Time point meaning: newly diagnosed GD, antithyroid drugs for less than 3 months. The TCR library was made from RNA extracted from PBMCs. A peripheral blood sample, around 8.6 milliliters in volume, was drawn into EDTA tubes. Assembly of TCR beta libraries relied on iRepertoire HTBI primers together with Arm-PCR of CDR3 regions. MiXCR, run by TCRdb on the multiplex PCR reads, gives a single entry per CDR3 protein. In the table there are about 540,000 distinct CDR3 sequences, about 14% of which are singletons. These records were also assigned to another study, of T cells in Graves' hyperthyroidism and ophthalmopathy. That source notes: Diagnoses used clinical symptoms, serum thyroxine and TRAb, thyroid ultrasound and orbital computed tomography. In the first-round RT-PCR of the TCR CDR3, the HTBI primer set was used.

Source: peripheral blood mononuclear cells (PBMCs), taken at new diagnosis, from a patient treated with antithyroid drugs. The clonotype was recovered from a man under 40 with Graves disease.

The CDR3 nucleotides read TGTGCCAGCAGTTTCAGGACTAGCGCCCAGACCCAGTACTTC. It encodes CASSFRTSAQTQYF. V gene TRBV27 combines with J gene TRBJ2-5; the match to TRBD2 covers 9 bases. This CDR3 contains 14 residues. In germline, CDR1 is MNHEY, CDR2 SMNVEV (reference sequence). J gave up 6 bases and V 3 bases, and 5 bases lay outside the gene matches.